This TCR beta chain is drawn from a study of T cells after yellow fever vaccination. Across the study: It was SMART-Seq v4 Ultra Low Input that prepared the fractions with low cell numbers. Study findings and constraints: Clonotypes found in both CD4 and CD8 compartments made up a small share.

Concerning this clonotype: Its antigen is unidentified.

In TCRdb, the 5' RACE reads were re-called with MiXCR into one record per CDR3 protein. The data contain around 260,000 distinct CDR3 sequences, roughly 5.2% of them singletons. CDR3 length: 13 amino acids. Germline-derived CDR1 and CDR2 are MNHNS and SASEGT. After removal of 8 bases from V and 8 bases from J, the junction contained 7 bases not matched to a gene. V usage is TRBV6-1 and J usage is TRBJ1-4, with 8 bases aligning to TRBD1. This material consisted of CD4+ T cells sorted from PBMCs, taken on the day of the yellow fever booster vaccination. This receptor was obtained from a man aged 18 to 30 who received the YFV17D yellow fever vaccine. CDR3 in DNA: TGTGCCAGCGACAGGGGAGGGGACGAAAAACTGTTTTTT. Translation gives CASDRGGDEKLFF.